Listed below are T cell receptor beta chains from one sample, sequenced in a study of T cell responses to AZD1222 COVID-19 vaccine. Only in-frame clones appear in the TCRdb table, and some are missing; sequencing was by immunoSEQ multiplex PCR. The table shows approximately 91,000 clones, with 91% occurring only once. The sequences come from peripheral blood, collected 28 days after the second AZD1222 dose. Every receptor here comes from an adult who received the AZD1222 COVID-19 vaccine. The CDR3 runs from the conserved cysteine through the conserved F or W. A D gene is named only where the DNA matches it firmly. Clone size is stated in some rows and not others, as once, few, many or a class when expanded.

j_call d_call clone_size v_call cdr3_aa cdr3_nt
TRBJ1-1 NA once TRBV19 CASSITVSNPEAFF TGTGCCAGTAGTATAACGGTTTCCAATCCTGAAGCTTTCTTT
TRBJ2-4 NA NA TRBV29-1 CSVAGGKNIQYF TGCAGCGTTGCTGGGGGGAAAAACATTCAGTACTTC
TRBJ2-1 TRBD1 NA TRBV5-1 CASSLGGSRTGLYEQFF TGCGCCAGCAGCTTGGGGGGGTCCCGGACAGGGCTCTATGAGCAGTTCTTC
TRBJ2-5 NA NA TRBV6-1 CASSEMAQYF TGTGCCAGCAGTGAAATGGCCCAGTACTTC
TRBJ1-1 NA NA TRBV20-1 CSASVGIGIAPEAFF TGCAGTGCTAGTGTTGGGATAGGGATCGCTCCTGAAGCTTTCTTT
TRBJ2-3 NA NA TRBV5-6 CASSLASGVRTDTQYF TGTGCCAGCAGCTTGGCATCCGGGGTTAGGACAGATACGCAGTATTTT
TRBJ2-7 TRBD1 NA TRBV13 CASSLTYGTGLAEQYF TGTGCCAGCAGCCTCACTTACGGGACAGGGCTTGCCGAGCAGTACTTC
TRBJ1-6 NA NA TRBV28 CASSLRQGKGNSPLHF TGTGCCAGCAGTTTACGGCAGGGGAAGGGGAATTCACCCCTCCACTTT
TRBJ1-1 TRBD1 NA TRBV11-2 CASSVDRATEAFF TGTGCCAGCAGCGTCGACAGGGCCACTGAAGCTTTCTTT
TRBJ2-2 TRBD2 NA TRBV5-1 CASSLDGGSGELFF TGCGCCAGCAGCTTGGACGGCGGGAGCGGGGAGCTGTTTTTT
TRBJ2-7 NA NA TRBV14 CASSQGQTYEQYF TGTGCCAGCAGCCAAGGCCAGACCTACGAGCAGTACTTC
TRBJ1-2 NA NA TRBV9 CASSVGNGPNYGYTF TGTGCCAGCAGCGTAGGTAATGGGCCTAACTATGGCTACACCTTC
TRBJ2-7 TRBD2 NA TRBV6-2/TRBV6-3 CASSRGTSGSKHEQYF TGTGCCAGCAGCCGCGGGACTAGCGGGAGTAAACACGAGCAGTACTTC
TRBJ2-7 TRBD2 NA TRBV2 CASSEGPAGVGEQYF TGTGCCAGCAGTGAAGGACCAGCGGGAGTTGGCGAGCAGTACTTC
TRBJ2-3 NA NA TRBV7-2 CASSLGGRDTQYF TGTGCCAGCAGCTTAGGTGGGCGGGATACGCAGTATTTT
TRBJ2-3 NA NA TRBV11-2 CASRSTRRLRTDTQYF TGTGCCAGCAGATCTACCCGGAGACTTCGCACAGATACGCAGTATTTT
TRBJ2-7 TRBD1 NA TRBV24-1 CATSDPGQGADEQYF TGTGCCACCAGTGACCCGGGACAGGGGGCGGACGAGCAGTACTTC
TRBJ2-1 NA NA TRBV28 CASSLSYEQFF TGTGCCAGCAGTTTATCCTATGAGCAGTTCTTC
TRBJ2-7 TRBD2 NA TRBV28 CASSVGTNVYEQYF TGTGCCAGCAGCGTAGGGACTAACGTTTACGAGCAGTACTTC
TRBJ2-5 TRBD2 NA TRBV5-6 CASSRLAGASQETQYF TGTGCCAGCAGCCGCCTAGCGGGAGCGAGCCAAGAGACCCAGTACTTC
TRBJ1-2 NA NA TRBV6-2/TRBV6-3 CASSTSGLGYGYTF TGTGCCAGCAGTACCTCGGGACTCGGATATGGCTACACCTTC
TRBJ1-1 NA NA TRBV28 CASSFYTGRDTEAFF TGTGCCAGCAGTTTTTATACGGGGCGGGACACTGAAGCTTTCTTT
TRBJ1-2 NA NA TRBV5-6 CASSLDQGIIYGYTF TGTGCCAGCAGCTTGGACCAGGGAATAATCTATGGCTACACCTTC
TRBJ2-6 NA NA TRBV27 CASSFGGAGANVLTF TGTGCCAGCAGTTTTGGGGGCGCCGGGGCCAACGTCCTGACTTTC
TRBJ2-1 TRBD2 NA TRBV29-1 CSVDWGLAGVYNEQFF TGCAGCGTTGACTGGGGTCTAGCGGGAGTCTACAATGAGCAGTTCTTC
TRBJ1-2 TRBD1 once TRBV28 CASRQGALDISYTF TGTGCCAGCAGACAGGGGGCGCTGGATATCAGCTACACCTTC
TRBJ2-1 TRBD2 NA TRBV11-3 CASSSSWGGEATYNEQFF TGTGCCAGCAGCTCCTCCTGGGGGGGAGAGGCCACCTACAATGAGCAGTTCTTC
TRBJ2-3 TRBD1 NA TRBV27 CASNYRGQDTQYF TGTGCCAGCAATTACAGGGGGCAGGATACGCAGTATTTT
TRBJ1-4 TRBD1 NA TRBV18 CASSPVRQGALTNEKLFF TGTGCCAGCTCACCGGTTCGACAGGGGGCATTAACTAATGAAAAACTGTTTTTT
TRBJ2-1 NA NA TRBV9 CASSATGSFSYNEQFF TGTGCCAGCAGCGCCACAGGCTCTTTCTCCTACAATGAGCAGTTCTTC
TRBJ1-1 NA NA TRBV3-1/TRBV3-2 CASSRVRMGNTEAFF TGTGCCAGCAGCCGGGTTAGGATGGGTAACACTGAAGCTTTCTTT
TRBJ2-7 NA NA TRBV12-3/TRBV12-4 CASSSEIYEQYF TGTGCCAGCAGTTCTGAGATCTACGAGCAGTACTTC
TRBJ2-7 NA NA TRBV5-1 CASSLGGSTEQYF TGCGCCAGCAGCTTGGGGGGTAGTACCGAGCAGTACTTC
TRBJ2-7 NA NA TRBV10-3 CAIRAGVTYEQYF TGTGCCATCAGAGCAGGGGTAACCTACGAGCAGTACTTC
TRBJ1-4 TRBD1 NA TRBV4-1 CASSRTGGPNEKLFF TGCGCCAGCAGCAGGACAGGGGGCCCAAATGAAAAACTGTTTTTT
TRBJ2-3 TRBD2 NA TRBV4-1 CASSQERSSGSTDTQYF TGCGCCAGCAGCCAAGAACGGTCTAGCGGGAGCACAGATACGCAGTATTTT
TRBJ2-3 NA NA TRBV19 CASSMDGRGDTQYF TGTGCCAGTAGTATGGACGGGAGAGGAGATACGCAGTATTTT
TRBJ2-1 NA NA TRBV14 CASSRGFSEQFF TGTGCCAGCAGCCGGGGGTTCAGTGAGCAGTTCTTC
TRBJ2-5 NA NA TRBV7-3 CASSFSGTQQETQYF TGTGCCAGCAGCTTTTCAGGGACGCAACAAGAGACCCAGTACTTC
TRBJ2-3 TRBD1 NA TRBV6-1 CASSESGTGGLILRDTQYF TGTGCCAGCAGTGAATCAGGGACAGGGGGCCTTATTTTGAGAGATACGCAGTATTTT
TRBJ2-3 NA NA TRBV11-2 CASSPLAGVDTDTQYF TGTGCCAGCAGCCCCCTTGCGGGTGTTGACACAGATACGCAGTATTTT
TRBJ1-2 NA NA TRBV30 CAWSVWAGVNYGYTF TGTGCCTGGAGTGTATGGGCAGGGGTCAACTATGGCTACACCTTC
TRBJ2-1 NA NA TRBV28 CASSLLRSVNEQFF TGTGCCAGCAGTTTATTGAGGTCGGTAAATGAGCAGTTCTTC
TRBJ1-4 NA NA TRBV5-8 CASSLEGFHEKLFF TGTGCCAGCAGCTTAGAAGGATTTCATGAAAAACTGTTTTTT
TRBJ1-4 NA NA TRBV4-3 CASSQGVDSSTNEKLFF TGCGCCAGCAGCCAAGGCGTGGACAGCTCAACTAATGAAAAACTGTTTTTT
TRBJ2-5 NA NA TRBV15 CATSRDVGEETQYF TGTGCCACCAGCAGAGATGTGGGGGAAGAGACCCAGTACTTC